Listed here are 30 T cell receptor beta chains from one sample, sequenced in a study of blood T cell repertoires in COVID-19. Measured with immunoSEQ multiplex PCR; TCRdb has only the in-frame clones, and not every one. The repertoire holds 80,000 to 100,000 clones, with over 75% as singletons. Sequencing used peripheral blood. Receptors originate from a man in his 60s with acute or convalescent COVID-19.

The chain uses TRBV7-2 and TRBJ2-7; D is uncertain. The CDR3 sequence is 12 residues long. V was cut by 2 bases and J by 5 bases, with 7 bases left in between. Germline-derived CDR1 and CDR2 are SGHTA and FQGNSA. The CDR3 DNA follows: TGTGCCAGCAGCTTATCTAGAGACGAGCAGTACTTC. Protein sequence: CASSLSRDEQYF.

This clone showed up just a few times. The chain is built from TRBV9 and TRBJ2-1; no firm D call. The CDR3 contains 16 residues. Germline assignment: CDR1 SGDLS and CDR2 YYNGEE. V was cut by 1 base and J by 8 bases, with 19 bases left in between. CDR3 region: CASSVLVSGARDEQFF. CDR3 nucleotide sequence: TGTGCCAGCAGCGTACTGGTCTCCGGAGCTCGGGATGAGCAGTTCTTC.

The V gene is TRBV7-2, the J gene TRBJ1-2; possibly TRBD1 for D (6 bases). Trimming left V 5 bases short and J 5 bases short, with 15 bases between. The CDR3 runs 14 residues. Germline CDR1 and CDR2: SGHTA and FQGNSA. This CDR3 is CASSPDRTEYGYTF. Written as DNA, the CDR3 is TGTGCCAGCAGCCCGGATCGGACAGAGTATGGCTACACCTTC. Supplemented by reference TRBV7-2 and TRBJ1-2, the full variable domain reads GAGVSQSPSNKVTEKGKDVELRCDPISGHTALYWYRQSLGQGLEFLIYFQGNSAPDKSGLPSDRFSAERTGGSVSTLTIQRTQQEDSAVYLCASSPDRTEYGYTFGSGTRLTVV.

The V gene is TRBV7-8, the J gene TRBJ2-1; either TRBD1 or TRBD2 may fit D (10 bases each). Germline V gene data show CDR1 as SGHVS and CDR2 as FQNEAQ. V was trimmed by 0 bases and J by 8 bases, leaving 26 bases between them. This CDR3 comprises 19 residues. This CDR3 is CASSLAGQGKSSGSYEQFF. As DNA, the CDR3 is TGTGCCAGCAGCTTAGCGGGACAGGGGAAGTCTAGCGGGAGCTATGAGCAGTTCTTC.

The rearrangement uses TRBV30 and TRBJ2-1; D may be TRBD2 (6 bases). This CDR3 comprises 14 residues. The V gene lost 5 bases and the J gene lost 8 bases, with 19 bases spanning the gap. Germline lookup yields CDR1 GTSNPN and CDR2 SVGIG (reference sequence). The DNA for the CDR3 is TGTGCCTGGGTGGCCGGGGGAGCCATGCATGAGCAGTTCTTC. Translating gives CAWVAGGAMHEQFF.

The chain is built from TRBV27 and TRBJ1-1; weak D call: TRBD1 (5 bases). This CDR3 is built from 14 residues. The germline V and J ends were trimmed by 2 bases and 5 bases, with 12 bases remaining between them. Germline values: CDR1 MNHEY, CDR2 SMNVEV (reference sequence). The CDR3 DNA sequence: TGTGCCAGCAGTTTAACAACGGGGACTACTGAAGCTTTCTTT. Its protein is CASSLTTGTTEAFF.

This chain connects TRBV6-1 to TRBJ2-3, with 15 bases fitting TRBD2. This CDR3 has 15 residues. With 3 bases clipped from V and 6 bases from J, the junction kept 1 base outside the gene matches. The germline gives CDR1 MNHNS, CDR2 SASEGT. CDR3: CASSDGTSGGDTQYF. In DNA, the CDR3 is TGTGCCAGCAGTGACGGGACTAGCGGGGGGGATACGCAGTATTTT.

This chain uses TRBV30 with TRBJ2-1; 7 bases align to TRBD2. This CDR3 region has 12 residues. Germline trimming cut 5 bases from V and 10 bases from J; bases unmatched to any gene: 8. Germline assignment: CDR1 GTSNPN and CDR2 SVGIG (reference sequence). CDR3 in DNA: TGTGCCTGGGATATAACTAGCGACGAGCAGTTCTTC. The encoded protein is CAWDITSDEQFF.

Here the CDR3 reads CASSHEPDRAGSYGYTF. The CDR3 nucleotides are TGTGCCAGCAGCCATGAACCCGACAGGGCCGGATCCTATGGCTACACCTTC. This chain joins TRBV5-8 and TRBJ1-2; 7 nucleotides agree with TRBD1. The J segment lost 4 bases and the V segment lost 4 bases, leaving 16 bases of the junction unmatched. This CDR3 has 17 amino acids. The germline V gene has CDR1 SGHTS and CDR2 YDEGEE.

The V call is TRBV4-3, the J call TRBJ2-1; TRBD2 aligns across 7 bases. With 2 bases clipped from V and 11 bases from J, the junction kept 12 bases outside the gene matches. The CDR3 runs 15 residues. Germline V gives CDR1 LGHNA, CDR2 YSLEER. CDR3 bases: TGCGCCAGCAGCCAATCAGCGGGGCGAGACTTGAAGCAGTTCTTC. Residues: CASSQSAGRDLKQFF.

The chain uses TRBV2 and TRBJ2-5; D is perhaps TRBD2 (6 bases). This CDR3 is 15 amino acids long. Germline lookup yields CDR1 SNHLY and CDR2 FYNNEI. V was clipped by 3 bases and J by 2 bases, with 13 bases between them. The CDR3 DNA reads as TGTGCCAGCAGTGAGGCGGGAAAGGCGCAAGAGACCCAGTACTTC. Translating gives CASSEAGKAQETQYF.

V and J are TRBV19 and TRBJ1-2; D not certain. V was cut by 7 bases and J by 2 bases, with 8 bases left in between. Germline V gene lookup returns CDR1 LNHDA and CDR2 SQIVND (reference sequence). CDR3 length: 12 amino acids. Here the CDR3 reads CASMAVNYGYTF. CDR3 DNA: TGTGCCAGTATGGCGGTAAACTATGGCTACACCTTC.

The gene calls are TRBV24-1 and TRBJ1-2, with TRBD1 as a possible D gene (5 bases). V gave up 9 bases and J gave up 4 bases, with 14 bases separating them. The CDR3 length is 13 residues. The germline V gene encodes CDR1 KGHDR and CDR2 SFDVKD. The DNA of the CDR3 is TGTGCCACCTCACAGGCCTCCTTCTATGGCTACACCTTC. Its translation is CATSQASFYGYTF.

The genes are TRBV19 and TRBJ1-1; D possibly corresponds to TRBD1 (6 bases). Germline assignment: CDR1 LNHDA and CDR2 SQIVND (reference sequence). There are 13 residues in the CDR3. V was clipped by 9 bases and J by 0 bases, with 11 bases between them. CDR3 region: CASAGTLNTEAFF. The CDR3 DNA sequence: TGTGCCAGCGCCGGGACATTGAACACTGAAGCTTTCTTT. The full variable domain, rest sourced from reference TRBV19 and TRBJ1-1, is DGGITQSPKYLFRKEGQNVTLSCEQNLNHDAMYWYRQDPGQGLRLIYYSQIVNDFQKGDIAEGYSVSREKKESFPLTVTSAQKNPTAFYLCASAGTLNTEAFFGQGTRLTVV.

J is TRBJ2-7 and V is TRBV7-9; 9 positions agree with TRBD1. This CDR3 is built from 16 residues. Germline V lookup: CDR1 SEHNR, CDR2 FQNEAQ (reference sequence). V lost 1 base, J lost 0 bases, and 4 bases stayed unmatched. CDR3 DNA sequence: TGTGCCAGCAGCTTAGAAGGGACAGGGAACTCCTACGAGCAGTACTTC. It translates to CASSLEGTGNSYEQYF.

The chain links TRBV6-5 to TRBJ2-7; 10 bases agree with TRBD1. The CDR3 sequence is 16 residues long. The J segment lost 0 bases and the V segment lost 4 bases, leaving 6 bases of the junction unmatched. CDR1 and CDR2 from the germline V gene are MNHEY and SVGAGI. CDR3 sequence reads: CASSFSRDRGSYEQYF. The CDR3, as DNA: TGTGCCAGCAGTTTCTCCCGGGACAGGGGCTCCTACGAGCAGTACTTC.

J is TRBJ2-1 and V is TRBV10-3; no definite D call. This CDR3 spans 14 amino acids. The germline V gene encodes CDR1 ENHRY and CDR2 SYGVKD. Trimming took off 3 bases at V and 3 bases at J, with 9 bases between the two ends. The CDR3 nucleotides are TGTGCCATCAGTGAATCGACTTTCTACAATGAGCAGTTCTTC. It translates to CAISESTFYNEQFF.

V is TRBV6-5 and J is TRBJ1-6; 8 nucleotides align to TRBD1. Germline assignment: CDR1 MNHEY and CDR2 SVGAGI. This CDR3 contains 16 residues. V lost 2 bases, J lost 7 bases, and 7 bases stayed unmatched. CDR3 sequence reads: CASSYRTGFGNSPLHF. DNA of the CDR3: TGTGCCAGCAGTTACAGGACAGGGTTTGGCAATTCACCCCTCCACTTT.

This chain joins TRBV24-1 and TRBJ2-1; 12 bases are shared with TRBD2. V shed 5 bases and J 0 bases; nucleotides not matched to a gene: 7. The CDR3 is 18 amino acids. The germline CDR1 and CDR2 sequences are KGHDR and SFDVKD. CDR3 sequence reads: CATSGLAGGPNSYNEQFF. DNA for the CDR3: TGTGCCACCAGTGGGCTAGCGGGGGGGCCGAACTCCTACAATGAGCAGTTCTTC.

CDR3 coding DNA: TGTGCCAGCAGTTTAGGGGCCCCTCAGCCCCAGCATTTT. As protein: CASSLGAPQPQHF. This chain connects TRBV28 to TRBJ1-5; perhaps TRBD1 as D (5 bases). The germline V gene has CDR1 MDHEN and CDR2 SYDVKM. CDR3 length: 13 amino acids. V was cut by 2 bases and J by 6 bases, with 8 bases left in between.

This rearrangement joins TRBV6-7 to TRBJ2-4, with 8 bases fitting TRBD1. TRBV6-7 has ORF status, its function being uncertain. Losses at the gene ends were 2 bases for V and 0 bases for J; bases not matched to a gene: 18. The CDR3 covers 21 residues. In DNA, the CDR3 is TGTGCCAGCAGTTACCCGAGGGGGACAGGTCCCTCAAATCTAGCCAAAAACATTCAGTACTTC. It encodes CASSYPRGTGPSNLAKNIQYF.

The chain carries TRBV19 and TRBJ1-3; a possible D gene is TRBD1 (6 bases). V lost 6 bases and J 5 bases, leaving 17 bases between the germline ends. The CDR3 length is 15 residues. Per germline, CDR1 LNHDA and CDR2 SQIVND (reference sequence). The CDR3 region is CASRRQVWGRNTIYF. Here the CDR3 DNA reads TGTGCCAGTAGACGACAGGTTTGGGGTAGAAACACCATATATTTT.

The chain recombines TRBV11-2 with TRBJ1-2; D is unresolved. The CDR3 consists of 15 residues. Germline CDR1 reads SGHAT; CDR2 reads FQNNGV. V gave up 5 bases and J gave up 5 bases, with 18 bases separating them. CDR3 DNA: TGTGCCAGCAGCAACGAAATCGGGAAGAGATATGGCTACACCTTC. This sequence encodes CASSNEIGKRYGYTF.

In this sample, this clone turned up a few times. This chain joins TRBV4-2 and TRBJ2-2, with TRBD1 matching over 7 bases. Germline lookup yields CDR1 LGHNA and CDR2 YNFKEQ. V was clipped by 0 bases and J by 4 bases; unmatched bases: 11. The CDR3 is 18 amino acids. The CDR3 protein is CASSQDVLGTATTGELFF. CDR3 in DNA: TGTGCCAGCAGCCAAGATGTGTTAGGGACAGCGACCACCGGGGAGCTGTTTTTT.

This clone was seen only a few times. This chain joins TRBV19 and TRBJ2-3, with 14 bases identical to TRBD2. The CDR3 is 16 residues long. The junction had 3 bases not matched to a gene; V was cut back by 4 bases and J by 3 bases. Germline-derived CDR1 and CDR2 are LNHDA and SQIVND (reference sequence). The CDR3 sequence: CASSTGLAGGTDTQYF. The CDR3 DNA follows: TGTGCCAGTAGTACCGGACTAGCGGGAGGTACAGATACGCAGTATTTT.

The chain is built from TRBV12-3 or TRBV12-4 and TRBJ1-1; D unclear. CDR3 size: 13 residues. Trimming cost V 3 bases and J 4 bases, with 9 bases left between them. The chain's CDR3 is CASSFGLGTEAFF. Here the CDR3 DNA reads TGTGCCAGCAGTTTCGGACTCGGCACTGAAGCTTTCTTT.

This clone has more than one count but fewer than ten. The V gene is TRBV3-1 (or the pseudogene TRBV3-2), the J gene TRBJ2-5, with 14 bases fitting TRBD2. Trimming at V came to 8 bases and at J to 7 bases, leaving 12 bases not matched to a gene. The CDR3 sequence is 16 residues long. Germline V gives CDR1 LGHDT, CDR2 YNNKEL (reference sequence). The CDR3: CASGLAGGRPDGTQYF. The CDR3 DNA is TGTGCCAGCGGACTAGCGGGGGGCCGTCCTGATGGGACCCAGTACTTC.

The V call is TRBV4-1, the J call TRBJ2-3, with 12 positions matching TRBD2. Germline V gene sequence: CDR1 MGHRA, CDR2 YSYEKL. V shed 0 bases and J 0 bases; nucleotides not matched to a gene: 7. The CDR3 extends over 19 amino acids. The CDR3 DNA sequence: TGCGCCAGCAGCCAAGATGGACTAGCGGGGACGACTAGCACAGATACGCAGTATTTT. Its protein is CASSQDGLAGTTSTDTQYF.

The rearrangement uses TRBV6-6 and TRBJ2-7; possible D gene TRBD2, 5 bases. CDR1 and CDR2 from the germline V gene are MNHNY and SVGAGI (reference sequence). This CDR3 has 15 amino acids. V lost 2 bases, J lost 7 bases, and 18 bases lay in between. In nucleotides, the CDR3 is TGTGCCAGCAGTTACGGGTCCGGGGTCGAAGAAGAGCAGTACTTC. Translated, it gives CASSYGSGVEEEQYF.

A remark on this clone: The same CDR3 is also encoded by other DNA sequences in this sample. The chain couples TRBV7-2 to TRBJ2-2, with TRBD2 matching over 7 bases. The V gene end was trimmed by 7 bases and the J gene end by 4 bases; junction bases not matched to a gene: 9. The CDR3 sequence is 15 residues long. Germline V gene lookup returns CDR1 SGHTA and CDR2 FQGNSA. CDR3 bases: TGTGCCAGCAAGTGGGGAGGGCCGGGCACCGGGGAGCTGTTTTTT. Residues: CASKWGGPGTGELFF.